These 32 T cell receptor beta chains came from one sample sequenced in a study of CD8 T cells in ankylosing spondylitis. TCRdb re-analysed the 5' RACE reads in MiXCR, keeping a single row per CDR3 protein. The sample has hundreds of thousands of distinct CDR3 sequences; around 20% are singletons. Sequencing used blood, either unsorted or a sorted T cell fraction (not recorded which). The origin of the receptors is a female donor with ankylosing spondylitis or in good health (not recorded which).

This clonotype was counted at least ten times. J is TRBJ2-3 and V is TRBV29-1; D is unresolved. This CDR3 comprises 13 residues. Germline values: CDR1 SQVTM, CDR2 ANQGSEA. With 4 bases removed from V and 3 bases from J, the gap between germline ends came to 11 bases. CDR3 loop: CSVGHGRTDTQYF. In DNA, the CDR3 is TGCAGCGTTGGCCACGGTCGGACAGATACGCAGTATTTT.

This clonotype was observed at least ten times. J is TRBJ2-4 and V is TRBV29-1, with a tentative D call TRBD2 (5 bases). V dropped 1 base and J dropped 0 bases, with 7 bases sitting between them. Germline CDR1 is SQVTM and CDR2 is ANQGSEA. The CDR3 covers 14 residues. Here the CDR3 reads CSVEGGRAKNIQYF. DNA of the CDR3: TGCAGCGTTGAAGGTGGGAGAGCCAAAAACATTCAGTACTTC.

The chain couples TRBV28 to TRBJ2-1; 7 nucleotides match TRBD1. Germline V gives CDR1 MDHEN, CDR2 SYDVKM. This CDR3 contains 15 residues. Germline trimming cut 8 bases from V and 5 bases from J; bases unmatched to any gene: 12. The CDR3 DNA follows: TGTGCCAGCCAGGGGGTAATCCCTACAAACAATGAGCAGTTCTTC. Residues: CASQGVIPTNNEQFF.

With regard to this clonotype: A junction boundary mismatches the germline segment, possibly from a read error. V usage is TRBV15 and J usage is TRBJ2-1, with 7 positions matching TRBD2. The CDR3 spans 15 residues. Per germline, CDR1 LNHNV and CDR2 YYDKDF (reference sequence). The CDR3 nucleotides read TGTTCCACCAGCAGAGATGCGGGGGAAAAGTATGAGCAGTTCTTC. This gives the protein CSTSRDAGEKYEQFF.

The genes are TRBV2 and TRBJ2-1; D gene uncertain. This CDR3 comprises 16 residues. Trimming shortened V by 7 bases and J by 6 bases, and 22 bases separated the two germline ends. The germline gives CDR1 SNHLY, CDR2 FYNNEI. DNA of the CDR3: TGTGCCAGCATGAAGATGACACTCATAACGGTCAATGAGCAGTTCTTC. Translation gives CASMKMTLITVNEQFF.

This clonotype was picked up a small number of times. The chain combines TRBV28 with TRBJ1-3; weak D call: TRBD1 (5 bases). This CDR3 is 14 amino acids long. Germline V gene sequence: CDR1 MDHEN, CDR2 SYDVKM. V lost 3 bases and J 2 bases, leaving 8 bases between the germline ends. In DNA form, the CDR3 reads TGTGCCAGCAGTTTTTGGGGCGCTGGAAACACCATATATTTT. As protein: CASSFWGAGNTIYF.

This clonotype was counted between two and nine times. The V gene is TRBV28, the J gene TRBJ2-1; 8 nucleotides line up with TRBD1. After removal of 10 bases from V and 6 bases from J, the junction contained 17 bases not matched to a gene. The CDR3 loop spans 16 amino acids. The germline gives CDR1 MDHEN, CDR2 SYDVKM. This CDR3 is CAITLRGTGRSNEQFF. CDR3 bases: TGTGCCATCACCCTAAGAGGGACAGGTCGCAGCAATGAGCAGTTCTTC.

This clonotype was seen more than once but under ten times. The rearrangement joins TRBV9 to TRBJ2-1; 10 bases align to TRBD2. In germline, CDR1 is SGDLS, CDR2 YYNGEE. CDR3 length: 16 amino acids. Trimming cost V 4 bases and J 9 bases; bases outside gene matches: 13. The CDR3 nucleotides are TGTGCCAGCAGCCCGCCATGGGCTAGCGGGAGTGTTGAGCAGTTCTTC. As protein: CASSPPWASGSVEQFF. The whole variable domain, remainder taken from reference TRBV9 and TRBJ2-1, is DSGVTQTPKHLITATGQRVTLRCSPRSGDLSVYWYQQSLDQGLQFLIQYYNGEERAKGNILERFSAQQFPDLHSELNLSSLELGDSALYFCASSPPWASGSVEQFFGPGTRLTVL.

The chain carries TRBV6-1 and TRBJ1-2; 10 nucleotides line up with TRBD1. Germline trimming cut 7 bases from V and 2 bases from J; bases unmatched to any gene: 13. The CDR3 spans 17 residues. Germline assignment: CDR1 MNHNS and CDR2 SASEGT. Here the CDR3 reads CASIIDALGQGNYGYTF. The CDR3, as DNA: TGTGCCAGCATCATCGACGCCCTGGGACAGGGGAACTATGGCTACACCTTC.

The chain links TRBV10-3 to TRBJ1-1, with no clear D. Trimming took 6 bases from V and 1 from J, leaving 12 bases between them. Germline V lookup: CDR1 ENHRY, CDR2 SYGVKD. This CDR3 spans 14 amino acids. In DNA, the CDR3 is TGTGCCATCAGCCGAGAGCCGGGGAACACTGAAGCTTTCTTT. Its protein product is CAISREPGNTEAFF.

The chain couples TRBV29-1 to TRBJ2-6; the match to TRBD1 covers 8 bases. In germline, CDR1 is SQVTM, CDR2 ANQGSEA. This CDR3 region has 18 residues. The CDR3 spells CRDIFRDRYFSGANVLTF. DNA of the CDR3: TGCAGAGATATATTCCGGGACAGGTATTTCTCTGGGGCCAACGTCCTGACTTTC.

This clonotype was recorded a few times. The V and J genes are TRBV5-6 and TRBJ2-5; possibly TRBD1 for D (6 bases). V was clipped by 0 bases and J by 5 bases, with 26 bases between them. CDR1 is SGHDT and CDR2 is YYEEEE in the germline V gene. The CDR3 spans 19 residues. The CDR3 loop reads CASSLVRGGTYYAQETQYF. CDR3 coding DNA: TGTGCCAGCAGCTTGGTCAGAGGGGGAACCTATTACGCGCAGGAGACCCAGTACTTC.

This clonotype appeared a few times. The chain couples TRBV7-3 to TRBJ2-1, with TRBD2 identical over 7 bases. There are 14 residues in the CDR3. V dropped 6 bases and J dropped 4; count of bases not matched to a gene: 6. CDR1 and CDR2 (germline): SGHTA, FQGTGA. This chain's CDR3 is CASSPAGRYNEQFF. DNA for the CDR3: TGTGCCAGCAGTCCAGCGGGACGATACAATGAGCAGTTCTTC. Complete variable domain (other parts from reference TRBV7-3 and TRBJ2-1): GAGVSQTPSNKVTEKGKYVELRCDPISGHTALYWYRQSLGQGPEFLIYFQGTGAADDSGLPNDRFFAVRPEGSVSTLKIQRTERGDSAVYLCASSPAGRYNEQFFGPGTRLTVL.

The V gene is TRBV3-1, the J gene TRBJ2-1; D unresolved. The CDR3 is made up of 15 amino acids. V gave up 3 bases and J gave up 0 bases, with 9 bases separating them. The germline gives CDR1 LGHDT, CDR2 YNNKEL (reference sequence). The chain's CDR3 is CASSQTMASYNEQFF. CDR3 nucleotides: TGTGCCAGCAGCCAGACAATGGCCTCCTACAATGAGCAGTTCTTC.

In this sample, this clonotype turned up a few times. V is TRBV3-1 and J is TRBJ2-7, with D unclear. The CDR3 totals 13 residues. V lost 4 bases and J 11 bases, leaving 18 bases between the germline ends. Germline V gene data show CDR1 as LGHDT and CDR2 as YNNKEL (reference sequence). The DNA for the CDR3 is TGTGCCAGCAGCCCATCCAACCCTGTACCTAAGTACTTC. It codes for CASSPSNPVPKYF.

The chain has TRBV5-1 and TRBJ1-4; 9 bases map to TRBD1. Per the germline V gene, CDR1 is SGHRS and CDR2 is YFSETQ. The V gene end was trimmed by 0 bases and the J gene end by 8 bases; junction bases not matched to a gene: 5. This CDR3 spans 15 amino acids. The CDR3 coding sequence is TGCGCCAGCAGCTTGGAGACAGGGGGTGAAGAAAAACTGTTTTTT. Its protein is CASSLETGGEEKLFF.

This clonotype came up many times. The genes are TRBV7-2 and TRBJ1-5; D not resolved. V lost 3 bases and J 4 bases, leaving 10 bases between the germline ends. The CDR3 is 14 residues long. The germline V gene has CDR1 SGHTA and CDR2 FQGNSA. CDR3 DNA sequence: TGTGCCAGCAGCTTCTCACGAGGGAATCAGCCCCAGCATTTT. It is translated as CASSFSRGNQPQHF.

This clonotype was seen more than once but under ten times. The rearrangement joins TRBV28 to TRBJ1-3; D call uncertain. The CDR3 consists of 16 residues. The germline gives CDR1 MDHEN, CDR2 SYDVKM. Trimming left V 2 bases short and J 0 bases short, with 11 bases between. In nucleotides, the CDR3 is TGTGCCAGCAGTTTAAGGATCTTAACCTCTGGAAACACCATATATTTT. As protein: CASSLRILTSGNTIYF.

This clonotype was counted at least ten times. This CDR3 is CASSPLGHPQGNTEAFF. As DNA, the CDR3 is TGTGCCAGCTCACCACTGGGACACCCCCAAGGGAACACTGAAGCTTTCTTT. The rearrangement links TRBV18 to TRBJ1-1; tentative D call: TRBD1 (6 bases). CDR3 length: 17 residues. The V end lost 1 base, the J end lost 1 base, and 16 bases lay between the germline ends. Germline V gene sequence: CDR1 KGHSH, CDR2 LQKENI.

V gene TRBV20-1 combines with J gene TRBJ2-1; no reliable D call. The CDR3 is 11 amino acids. Germline V gene sequence: CDR1 DFQATT, CDR2 SNEGSKA (reference sequence). The ends were cut back, 6 bases at V and 10 bases at J, with 13 bases in the middle. The CDR3 protein is CSARMAGEQFF. The CDR3 nucleotides read TGCAGTGCGAGAATGGCTGGCGAGCAGTTCTTC.

This clonotype has a count of ten or more. The chain recombines TRBV6-5 with TRBJ2-7; the match to TRBD1 covers 7 bases. The CDR3 sequence is 13 residues long. The germline V gene encodes CDR1 MNHEY and CDR2 SVGAGI. The J segment lost 5 bases and the V segment lost 4 bases, leaving 5 bases of the junction unmatched. The CDR3 here is CASSLYRGNEQYF. The CDR3, as DNA: TGTGCCAGCAGTTTGTACAGGGGAAACGAGCAGTACTTC.

The DNA for the CDR3 is TGTGCCAGCAGAAGGGGCAGAGGACTCTATGGCTACACCTTC. This translates into CASRRGRGLYGYTF. The gene calls are TRBV6-1 and TRBJ1-2, with a possible D match to TRBD1 (5 bases). The CDR3 runs to 14 residues. V lost 6 bases, J lost 4 bases, and 15 bases lay in between. Germline-derived CDR1 and CDR2 are MNHNS and SASEGT.

This clonotype appeared a few times. V and J are TRBV12-3 or TRBV12-4 and TRBJ1-5, with a tentative D call TRBD1 (5 bases). The germline V and J ends were trimmed by 3 bases and 9 bases, with 15 bases remaining between them. CDR3 length: 14 amino acids. CDR3 loop: CASSLGEGSGPQHF. The CDR3 DNA reads as TGTGCCAGCAGTTTGGGGGAGGGGTCAGGGCCCCAGCATTTT.

The genes are TRBV7-3 and TRBJ2-3; D possibly corresponds to TRBD2 (5 bases). CDR1 is SGHTA and CDR2 is FQGTGA in the germline V gene. The ends were cut back, 2 bases at V and 3 bases at J, with 15 bases in the middle. CDR3 length: 16 residues. The CDR3 DNA sequence: TGTGCCAGCAGCTTAGAGGGCAATCACGGGACAGATACGCAGTATTTT. It is translated as CASSLEGNHGTDTQYF.

This chain joins TRBV29-1 and TRBJ2-3; 8 bases are a match to TRBD2. There are 20 residues in the CDR3. With 6 bases clipped from V and 1 base from J, the junction kept 24 bases outside the gene matches. Germline assignment: CDR1 SQVTM and CDR2 ANQGSEA. CDR3 coding DNA: TGCAGCGTCCAAACCCCCTCGGCCAGCGGGAGCCTCCGGGGCACAGATACGCAGTATTTT. Amino acid sequence: CSVQTPSASGSLRGTDTQYF.

This clonotype was seen only a few times. The chain links TRBV5-6 to TRBJ2-7, with D possibly called TRBD1 or TRBD2 (5 bases each). In germline, CDR1 is SGHDT, CDR2 YYEEEE. Trimming removed 2 bases from V and 3 bases from J, with 18 bases in between. This CDR3 is built from 16 residues. CDR3 sequence reads: CASSFIGSGDDYEQYF. In DNA form, the CDR3 reads TGTGCCAGCAGCTTCATTGGGTCTGGGGACGACTACGAGCAGTACTTC.

This chain connects TRBV29-1 to TRBJ2-2; D possibly corresponds to TRBD1 (5 bases). V was cut by 8 bases and J by 6 bases, with 16 bases left in between. The CDR3 is made up of 13 amino acids. The V gene's germline CDR1 is SQVTM and CDR2 ANQGSEA. CDR3 sequence (DNA): TGCAGCTCGACGGGCCAGGGTCCCGGGGAGCTGTTTTTT. It is translated as CSSTGQGPGELFF.

This clonotype was seen a single time. The chain recombines TRBV15 with TRBJ2-2; weak D call: TRBD1 (5 bases). Germline CDR1 LNHNV, CDR2 YYDKDF (reference sequence). The ends were cut back, 5 bases at V and 5 bases at J, with 9 bases in the middle. The CDR3 spans 13 residues. The CDR3 sequence: CATSGTGTGELFF. For the CDR3, the DNA is TGTGCCACCAGCGGTACAGGAACCGGGGAGCTGTTTTTT.

This clonotype has more than one count but fewer than ten. This sequence joins TRBV20-1 and TRBJ1-2; 7 bases are shared with TRBD1. The V segment lost 5 bases and the J segment 2 bases; nucleotides outside the gene matches: 8. The CDR3 runs 14 residues. The germline CDR1 and CDR2 sequences are DFQATT and SNEGSKA (reference sequence). CDR3 loop: CSAYNRGPNYGYTF. CDR3 bases: TGCAGTGCTTATAACAGGGGCCCCAACTATGGCTACACCTTC.

The V gene is TRBV20-1, the J gene TRBJ2-3; D gene ambiguous. Germline loops: CDR1 DFQATT, CDR2 SNEGSKA (reference sequence). This CDR3 comprises 11 residues. CDR3 nucleotide sequence: TGCACTGCCCTGATGGCAGATACGCAGTATTTT. It yields the protein CTALMADTQYF.

This clonotype was seen only a few times. V is TRBV9 and J is TRBJ1-1, with D possibly TRBD1 on 5 matching bases. CDR1 and CDR2 from the germline V gene are SGDLS and YYNGEE. With 3 bases removed from V and 5 bases from J, the gap between germline ends came to 8 bases. The CDR3 runs 12 residues. DNA of the CDR3: TGTGCCAGCAGCGCTGAGGGGACTGAAGCTTTCTTT. As protein: CASSAEGTEAFF.

The chain links TRBV30 to TRBJ1-1; maybe TRBD1 (5 bases). The CDR3 totals 15 residues. Trimming stripped 2 bases from V and 5 bases from J, with 18 bases between. Germline-derived CDR1 and CDR2 are GTSNPN and SVGIG (reference sequence). The CDR3 is CAWSFRGGRGTEAFF. The CDR3 region has the DNA TGTGCCTGGAGTTTTCGGGGCGGCCGAGGGACTGAAGCTTTCTTT.